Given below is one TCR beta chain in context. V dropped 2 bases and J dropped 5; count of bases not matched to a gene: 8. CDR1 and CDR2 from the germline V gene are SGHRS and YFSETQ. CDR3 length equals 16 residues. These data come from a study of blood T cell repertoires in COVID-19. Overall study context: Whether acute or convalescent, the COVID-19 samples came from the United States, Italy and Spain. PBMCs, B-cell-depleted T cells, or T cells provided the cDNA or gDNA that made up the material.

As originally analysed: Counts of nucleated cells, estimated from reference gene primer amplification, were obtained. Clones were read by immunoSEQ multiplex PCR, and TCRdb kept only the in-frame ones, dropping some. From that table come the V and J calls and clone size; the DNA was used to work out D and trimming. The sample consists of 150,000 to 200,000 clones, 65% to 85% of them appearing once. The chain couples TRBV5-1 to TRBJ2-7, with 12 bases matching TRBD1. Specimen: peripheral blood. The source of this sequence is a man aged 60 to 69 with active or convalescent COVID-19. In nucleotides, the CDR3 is TGCGCCAGCAGCTTAATGGGGACAGGGGGCCGGGACGAGCAGTACTTC. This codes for CASSLMGTGGRDEQYF.